The 25 T cell receptor beta chains reported below all come from one sample, sequenced in a study of prognosis after radiotherapy for stage I lung cancer. Amplicons of TCR beta CDR3 were generated from genomic DNA by two-round multiplex PCR. Initially, in first-round PCR, primers specific to each TRBV and TRBJ gene were used. TCRdb analysed the multiplex PCR reads with MiXCR anew, one entry per CDR3 protein. The data contain roughly 30,000 distinct CDR3 sequences, 32% of them singletons. This sample comprised PBMCs, obtained before or after stereotactic body radiation therapy (not recorded which). The receptors were gathered from a donor aged 50 or older with non-small cell lung cancer.

This chain uses TRBV6-1 with TRBJ2-3; D is uncertain. The germline V gene encodes CDR1 MNHNS and CDR2 SASEGT. Trimming shortened V by 6 bases and J by 0 bases, and 7 bases separated the two germline ends. The CDR3 length is 13 residues. For the CDR3, the DNA is TGTGCCAGCAGACAAGACAGCACAGATACGCAGTATTTT. This sequence encodes CASRQDSTDTQYF.

Concerning this clonotype itself: With only one base between it and a far larger clone, this is likely a read error. The chain carries TRBV6-2 or TRBV6-3 and TRBJ1-5; D uncertain. In germline, CDR1 is MNHEY, CDR2 SVGEGT. The germline V and J ends were trimmed by 7 bases and 1 base, with 14 bases remaining between them. The CDR3 totals 15 residues. The CDR3 coding sequence is TGTGCCAGCAAGGAGATCCCCAGGAGCAATCAGCCCCAGCATTTT. This sequence encodes CASKEIPRSNQPQHF.

This clonotype was observed at least ten times. The rearrangement links TRBV5-4 to TRBJ1-4; D gene ambiguous. The germline gives CDR1 SGHNT, CDR2 YYREEE (reference sequence). Trimming left V 4 bases short and J 8 bases short, with 15 bases between. The CDR3 totals 14 residues. CDR3 nucleotides: TGTGCCAGCAGCGAGGATCCGGCAGAGGAAAAACTGTTTTTT. It yields the protein CASSEDPAEEKLFF.

This rearrangement joins TRBV5-1 to TRBJ2-1; TRBD2 aligns across 13 bases. The V and J ends lost 5 bases and 8 bases, in that order; junction bases with no gene match: 7. This CDR3 is 15 amino acids long. The germline CDR1 and CDR2 sequences are SGHRS and YFSETQ. CDR3 DNA sequence: TGCGCCAGCAGTAGAGGGACTAGCGGGACTGATGAGCAGTTCTTC. It specifies CASSRGTSGTDEQFF.

In the case of this clonotype: At one boundary the junction diverges from the germline segment, which might be a read error. The chain is built from TRBV7-9 and TRBJ2-5; 8 bases are a match to TRBD1. The CDR3 length is 15 residues. The germline gives CDR1 SEHNR, CDR2 FQNEAQ (reference sequence). The CDR3 region has the DNA TGTGCCAACAGCTTCGGGCAGGGGGCAGAGGAGACCCAGTACTTC. This codes for CANSFGQGAEETQYF.

This clonotype was observed many times. The rearrangement links TRBV6-1 to TRBJ2-2; the D call may be TRBD1 or TRBD2 (5 bases each). The germline gives CDR1 MNHNS, CDR2 SASEGT. There are 16 residues in the CDR3. Trimming stripped 5 bases from V and 0 bases from J, with 13 bases between. The CDR3 DNA is TGTGCCAGCAGTCCCCCTTGGGGGACGAACACCGGGGAGCTGTTTTTT. It yields the protein CASSPPWGTNTGELFF.

This clonotype was counted ten times or more. The chain joins TRBV3-1 to TRBJ1-2, with D unresolved. Germline CDR1 and CDR2: LGHDT and YNNKEL (reference sequence). V was trimmed by 0 bases and J by 5 bases, leaving 7 bases between them. The CDR3 sequence is 13 residues long. The DNA for the CDR3 is TGTGCCAGCAGCCAAGATTATGGATATGGCTACACCTTC. As protein: CASSQDYGYGYTF.

This clonotype was recorded a few times. The chain joins TRBV28 to TRBJ2-1; D is perhaps TRBD2 (6 bases). Trimming removed 3 bases at V and 0 bases at J, with 9 bases between. The length of the CDR3 is 15 residues. Looked up from germline, CDR1 is MDHEN and CDR2 is SYDVKM. The CDR3 DNA reads TGTGCCAGCAGTTTTGATAGCGGCTCCTACAATGAGCAGTTCTTC. This sequence encodes CASSFDSGSYNEQFF.

At least ten counts were recorded for this clonotype. This chain uses TRBV4-1 with TRBJ1-3; possible D gene TRBD1, 6 bases. Germline CDR1 and CDR2: MGHRA and YSYEKL. This CDR3 has 17 residues. V was pared by 3 bases and J by 4 bases, with 19 bases between. The CDR3 DNA follows: TGCGCCAGCAGCCAGACGGACATGGGGGGGGCGGGAAACACCATATATTTT. Protein product: CASSQTDMGGAGNTIYF.

This clonotype occurred many times. The chain has TRBV3-1 and TRBJ2-7; 7 bases are a match to TRBD1. The trim removed 4 bases at V and 7 bases at J, leaving 10 bases unmatched. The CDR3 runs 14 residues. CDR1 LGHDT and CDR2 YNNKEL come from the germline V gene (reference sequence). The CDR3 DNA reads TGTGCCAGCAGCCTATCAGGGGGTTCGGGGGAGCAGTACTTC. It codes for CASSLSGGSGEQYF.

This clonotype was observed at least ten times. V gene TRBV6-1 combines with J gene TRBJ2-5; 12 bases fit TRBD2. V lost 10 bases and J lost 3; bases outside the gene matches: 21. Germline V lookup: CDR1 MNHNS, CDR2 SASEGT. This CDR3 comprises 19 residues. The CDR3 region is CATAEKKLAGGPSEETQYF. As DNA, the CDR3 is TGTGCCACCGCCGAGAAAAAACTAGCGGGGGGTCCTAGCGAAGAGACCCAGTACTTC.

This clonotype was observed once. With a far larger clone one base away, a read error is the likely cause. The rearrangement uses TRBV6-9 and TRBJ1-1, with TRBD1 as a possible D gene (5 bases). Trimming took 4 bases from V and 6 from J, leaving 15 bases between them. The CDR3 loop spans 14 amino acids. Germline V gene lookup returns CDR1 MNHGY and CDR2 SVAAGI. The CDR3 DNA is TGTGCCAGCAGTTCCCCCTGGGGGTACTCTGAAGCTTTCTTT. Encoded protein: CASSSPWGYSEAFF.

This clonotype was seen repeatedly, ten times or more. The V and J genes are TRBV18 and TRBJ2-7; 11 bases align to TRBD2. V lost 6 bases, J lost 3 bases, and 4 bases stayed unmatched. The CDR3 spans 14 residues. Per germline, CDR1 KGHSH and CDR2 LQKENI. In DNA, the CDR3 is TGTGCCAGCTCCCCCGGGACTAGCGGCTACGAGCAGTACTTC. Its translation is CASSPGTSGYEQYF.

This chain uses TRBV12-3 or TRBV12-4 with TRBJ1-2, with D unclear. This CDR3 contains 15 residues. Trimming removed 10 bases from V and 4 bases from J, with 22 bases in between. The CDR3 DNA reads as TGTGCCACCTCCCCAATCGGGCAGTCCTTCTATGGCTACACCTTC. Amino acids: CATSPIGQSFYGYTF.

This clonotype was picked up many times. The CDR3 region has the DNA TGTGCCAGCTCCGGGCTAAATAACTATGGCTACACCTTC. Protein: CASSGLNNYGYTF. The chain has TRBV7-2 and TRBJ1-2; D is unresolved. The germline V gene encodes CDR1 SGHTA and CDR2 FQGNSA. Trimming removed 8 bases at V and 1 base at J, with 11 bases between. CDR3 length: 13 amino acids.

This clonotype was found many times. The genes are TRBV6-2 or TRBV6-3 and TRBJ2-5; maybe TRBD1 (7 bases). CDR3 length: 15 amino acids. Per the germline V gene, CDR1 is MNHEY and CDR2 is SVGEGT. Between the trimmed V and J ends, which lost 6 bases and 1 base, there was a span of 15 bases. CDR3 region: CASSPGDRVQETQYF. Written as DNA, the CDR3 is TGTGCCAGCAGCCCGGGGGACAGAGTCCAAGAGACCCAGTACTTC.

A remark on this clonotype: It differs at one base from a far larger clone, so likely a read error. V and J are TRBV6-2 or TRBV6-3 and TRBJ2-1, with unresolved D. The CDR3 consists of 14 residues. The ends were cut back, 0 bases at V and 10 bases at J, with 13 bases in the middle. The germline gives CDR1 MNHEY, CDR2 SVGEGT. CDR3 nucleotides: TGTGCCAGCAGTTACTCGAACCGAGTCCCCGAGCAGTTCTTC. Translated: CASSYSNRVPEQFF.

This clonotype was seen at least ten times. This sequence joins TRBV6-2 or TRBV6-3 and TRBJ2-5; D remains unclear. CDR1 is MNHEY and CDR2 is SVGEGT in the germline V gene. The CDR3 is 11 residues long. Trimming cost V 2 bases and J 5 bases, with 3 bases left between them. The CDR3 is CASSYGETQYF. CDR3 nucleotides: TGTGCCAGCAGTTACGGGGAGACCCAGTACTTC.

The rearrangement joins TRBV6-6 to TRBJ2-7, with 14 bases identical to TRBD2. Germline V gene sequence: CDR1 MNHNY, CDR2 SVGAGI (reference sequence). With 0 bases clipped from V and 6 bases from J, the junction kept 7 bases outside the gene matches. The CDR3 has 17 residues. In nucleotides, the CDR3 is TGTGCCAGCAGTTACTCGGGGACTAGCGGGAGTTTGGGCGAGCAGTACTTC. As protein: CASSYSGTSGSLGEQYF.

Ten or more counts support this clonotype. In DNA, the CDR3 is TGTGCCAGTAGGAAATCGACAGGGACGCGCGGTGGTGAAAAACTGTTTTTT. As protein: CASRKSTGTRGGEKLFF. The rearrangement joins TRBV19 to TRBJ1-4; 7 bases line up with TRBD1. The CDR3 spans 17 residues. Germline CDR1 LNHDA, CDR2 SQIVND (reference sequence). The V and J ends lost 6 bases and 7 bases, in that order; junction bases with no gene match: 17.

This clonotype was seen a single time. A far bigger clonotype differs at one base, so this is likely a read error. This chain joins TRBV6-8 and TRBJ2-7; 7 nucleotides align to TRBD1. V gave up 6 bases and J gave up 0 bases; unmatched junction bases: 5. CDR3 length: 14 residues. Looked up from germline, CDR1 is MNHGY and CDR2 is SAAAGT. CDR3 sequence: CASRGTVSSYEQYF. The CDR3 DNA is TGTGCCAGCAGGGGGACAGTAAGCTCCTACGAGCAGTACTTC.

Of note for this clonotype: This likely reflects a read error, since a far larger clone is one base away. CDR3 nucleotides: TGTGCCAGCAGTTTCTCCAGGGGGAGAGATGCCATATATTTT. It codes for CASSFSRGRDAIYF. The chain has TRBV6-5 and TRBJ1-3, with 7 bases aligning to TRBD1. V lost 4 bases to trimming and J lost 11 bases; unmatched junction nucleotides: 11. Germline V lookup: CDR1 MNHEY, CDR2 SVGAGI. The CDR3 contains 14 residues.

V is TRBV20-1 and J is TRBJ1-2; the D gene is possibly TRBD1 (5 bases). The CDR3 totals 11 residues. The germline V gene has CDR1 DFQATT and CDR2 SNEGSKA (reference sequence). V was shortened by 3 bases and J by 4 bases, with 6 bases between the two germline ends. CDR3: CSASDSYGYTF. For the CDR3, the DNA is TGCAGTGCTAGCGACAGCTATGGCTACACCTTC.

Concerning this clonotype: The junction differs from germline at one of its ends, possibly a read error. This chain uses TRBV6-1 with TRBJ2-7; 8 bases are a match to TRBD1. The CDR3 sequence is 13 residues long. Germline V gives CDR1 MNHNS, CDR2 SASEGT. The CDR3 bases are TGTGCCAGCAGGACAGGGGTAGCCTACGAGCAATACTTC. Its protein is CASRTGVAYEQYF.

Regarding this clonotype: With a far larger clone one base away, a read error is the likely cause. V gene TRBV7-9 combines with J gene TRBJ2-3; the match to TRBD2 covers 13 bases. Germline V gene sequence: CDR1 SEHNR, CDR2 FQNEAQ (reference sequence). The CDR3 contains 18 residues. Here the CDR3 reads CASTLRRLAGGYTDTQYF. The CDR3 nucleotides are TGTGCCAGCACCTTAAGGCGACTAGCGGGGGGTTACACAGATACGCAGTATTTT.